The present TCR beta chain was sequenced within a study of T cells expressing NK-cell markers. Whole-study context: Just one sequenced donor of eight was HCMV-seronegative, while seven were seropositive.

Reprocessing the 5' RACE reads, TCRdb reports a single entry for every CDR3 protein and omits DNA. The table lists about 460,000 distinct CDR3 sequences. Study-level findings and limits: Also leading the CD3+CD56-NKG2C+ fraction in a few donors were these clonotypes. Of the CD8+ T cells in more than five donors, roughly 1.0-7.5% belonged to dominant NKG2C+ clonotypes.

CDR1 is SEHNR, CDR2 FQNEAQ, per germline (reference sequence). CDR3 size: 14 residues. A remark on this clonotype: What it binds is unknown.

The sequence derives from a woman in her fifties or sixties in good health. The chain couples TRBV7-9 to TRBJ1-5; TCRdb calls TRBD1, which cannot be checked without DNA. The sample consisted of blood T cells: a sorted CD56 or NKG2C T cell subset, CD4+ or CD8+ T cells, or bulk PBMC T cells (not recorded which). The CDR3 region is CASSWGAGGQPQHF.